The 18 T cell receptor beta chains reported below all come from one sample, sequenced in a study of post-analysis software for immune sequencing data (dated by TCRdb to between 2014 and 2017). Broader findings and caveats from the paper: Significantly higher frequencies in patients than in controls were found for a few TRBV segments, including TRBV5-6, TRBV5-1 and TRBV20-1.

No cognate antigen is known for these TCRs. Library prep was done by PCR. Sequencing took place on an Illumina HiSeq 2500. To reduce PCR and sequencing biases, unique molecular identifiers were incorporated into the TCR beta cDNA libraries. TCRdb trimmed public reads at Q25 via fastp, called clones via MiXCR and kept in-frame beta chains. Each entry merges the rows of one CDR3 protein and shows their most common DNA and genes. The table for this sample lists some 690,000 distinct CDR3 sequences; approximately 30% of them were counted only once. The ten largest clones take up roughly 0.57% of the sample. Sequencing was performed on blood. These receptors came from a girl aged 10-17 years with multiple sclerosis.

About this clonotype: A clone one base away is much larger, so this may be a read error. The J gene is TRBJ2-1, the V gene TRBV3-1, with a weak D call TRBD1 (6 bases). Germline V gives CDR1 LGHDT, CDR2 YNNKEL (reference sequence). CDR3 size: 15 residues. With 0 bases removed from V and 6 bases from J, the gap between germline ends came to 12 bases. The CDR3 loop is CASSQDSGACNEQFF. The CDR3, as DNA: TGTGCCAGCAGCCAAGATTCAGGGGCCTGCAATGAGCAGTTCTTC.

This chain connects TRBV7-2 to TRBJ1-5; 10 bases match TRBD1. The CDR3 loop spans 16 amino acids. Germline lookup yields CDR1 SGHTA and CDR2 FQGNSA. Trimming cost V 5 bases and J 4 bases; bases outside gene matches: 8. In nucleotides, the CDR3 is TGTGCCAGCAGCGACCGGGACAGGGGACCAAATCAGCCCCAGCATTTT. It specifies CASSDRDRGPNQPQHF. Supplemented by reference TRBV7-2 and TRBJ1-5, the full variable domain reads GAGVSQSPSNKVTEKGKDVELRCDPISGHTALYWYRQSLGQGLEFLIYFQGNSAPDKSGLPSDRFSAERTGGSVSTLTIQRTQQEDSAVYLCASSDRDRGPNQPQHFGDGTRLSIL.

The genes are TRBV27 and TRBJ2-1; weak D call: TRBD2 (6 bases). The germline CDR1 and CDR2 sequences are MNHEY and SMNVEV (reference sequence). The CDR3 contains 14 residues. The V end lost 3 bases, the J end lost 6 bases, and 12 bases lay between the germline ends. For the CDR3, the DNA is TGTGCCAGCAGTTTTCAGCGGAGGGCCAATGAGCAGTTCTTC. This encodes CASSFQRRANEQFF.

The chain uses TRBV28 and TRBJ2-3; D is unclear. This CDR3 is built from 14 residues. V shed 8 bases and J shed 2 bases, with 14 bases lying between them. CDR1 is MDHEN, CDR2 SYDVKM, per germline. CDR3 protein: CASGSAPPTDTQYF. For the CDR3, the DNA is TGTGCCAGCGGTTCGGCACCGCCCACAGATACGCAGTATTTT.

The chain has TRBV20-1 and TRBJ2-1; TRBD1 agrees at 10 bases. CDR3 length: 15 residues. Germline CDR1 DFQATT, CDR2 SNEGSKA (reference sequence). After removal of 1 base from V and 3 bases from J, the junction contained 3 bases not matched to a gene. The CDR3 region has the DNA TGCAGTGCTAGAGGCCGGGACAGGGGCTACAATGAGCAGTTCTTC. It codes for CSARGRDRGYNEQFF.

This clonotype was picked up a small number of times. The V gene is TRBV10-3, the J gene TRBJ1-2; 8 nucleotides align to TRBD1. The trim removed 6 bases at V and 3 bases at J, leaving 3 bases unmatched. The CDR3 consists of 13 residues. Looked up from germline, CDR1 is ENHRY and CDR2 is SYGVKD. This chain's CDR3 is CAISPDRDYGYTF. CDR3 bases: TGTGCCATCAGCCCGGACAGGGACTATGGCTACACCTTC.

CDR3 bases: TGCGCCAGCAGCTTGGGGACAGGATGGAATGAGCAGTTCTTC. Protein product: CASSLGTGWNEQFF. The chain combines TRBV5-1 with TRBJ2-1; 7 nucleotides line up with TRBD1. This CDR3 region has 14 residues. J was trimmed by 7 bases and V by 0 bases; bases with no gene match: 4. Germline V lookup: CDR1 SGHRS, CDR2 YFSETQ.

This clonotype was observed at least ten times. This chain links TRBV6-5 with TRBJ2-1; a weak D match, TRBD2 (6 bases). CDR3 length: 15 amino acids. V gave up 11 bases and J gave up 0 bases, with 17 bases separating them. CDR1 MNHEY and CDR2 SVGAGI come from the germline V gene. The CDR3 region is CAARGGVSSYNEQFF. The CDR3 region has the DNA TGTGCCGCCAGAGGCGGGGTTAGCTCCTACAATGAGCAGTTCTTC.

In nucleotides, the CDR3 is TGTGCCAGCAGCGCCCCGGAAGCAGCCAAAAACATTCAGTACTTC. Its translation is CASSAPEAAKNIQYF. This rearrangement joins TRBV14 to TRBJ2-4; D is ambiguous. The germline V gene has CDR1 SGHDN and CDR2 FVKESK. CDR3 length equals 15 residues. V was shortened by 5 bases and J by 0 bases, with 11 bases between the two germline ends.

V is TRBV2 and J is TRBJ2-1, with 9 bases identical to TRBD1. The V segment lost 1 base and the J segment 8 bases; nucleotides outside the gene matches: 9. The CDR3 is 16 residues long. The V gene's germline CDR1 is SNHLY and CDR2 FYNNEI. CDR3 bases: TGTGCCAGCAGTGAAGTGGGGACAGGGTGGGTCGATGAGCAGTTCTTC. It specifies CASSEVGTGWVDEQFF.

The chain recombines TRBV29-1 with TRBJ2-7; D may be TRBD1 (6 bases). Germline V gene sequence: CDR1 SQVTM, CDR2 ANQGSEA. V was clipped by 3 bases and J by 7 bases, with 16 bases between them. The CDR3 has 13 amino acids. The DNA for the CDR3 is TGCAGCGTTGAGGAACAGGGCAACAATGAGCAGTACTTC. Its translation is CSVEEQGNNEQYF.

The rearrangement uses TRBV5-5 and TRBJ2-5, with D unresolved. The CDR3 is 15 residues long. Deletions cut 0 bases from V and 1 base from J, with 10 bases between. CDR1 SGHKS and CDR2 YYEKEE come from the germline V gene (reference sequence). For the CDR3, the DNA is TGTGCCAGCAGCTTGGTTTTTTCGTTCCAAGAGACCCAGTACTTC. Its translation is CASSLVFSFQETQYF.

The V gene is TRBV12-3 or TRBV12-4, the J gene TRBJ2-5, with 9 bases aligning to TRBD2. The CDR3 extends over 18 amino acids. The V segment lost 3 bases and the J segment 5 bases; nucleotides outside the gene matches: 16. The CDR3 DNA is TGTGCCAGCAGTTTTGGTGGTCTCGAGCGGGAGGCCAGGGAGACCCAGTACTTC. Protein sequence: CASSFGGLEREARETQYF.

This chain uses TRBV7-9 with TRBJ2-5, with TRBD2 as a possible D gene (6 bases). Per germline, CDR1 SEHNR and CDR2 FQNEAQ (reference sequence). The ends were cut back, 4 bases at V and 2 bases at J, with 17 bases in the middle. The CDR3 runs to 16 residues. CDR3 coding DNA: TGTGCCAGCAGCTCACCACTAGCTCCGCGGCAAGAGACCCAGTACTTC. Residues: CASSSPLAPRQETQYF.

The sample holds a few counts of this clonotype. The J gene is TRBJ2-5, the V gene TRBV7-2; TRBD2 matches at 7 bases. This CDR3 has 15 amino acids. Germline V gives CDR1 SGHTA, CDR2 FQGNSA. The V gene end was trimmed by 4 bases and the J gene end by 7 bases; junction bases not matched to a gene: 12. CDR3 protein: CASSSGSGEGLTQYF. CDR3 nucleotides: TGTGCCAGCAGCTCGGGGAGCGGGGAAGGGTTGACCCAGTACTTC.

Of note for this clonotype: Since a much larger clone is just one base distant, this may be a read error. This chain joins TRBV4-3 and TRBJ1-2; 8 positions agree with TRBD1. The length of the CDR3 is 16 residues. Germline loops: CDR1 LGHNA, CDR2 YSLEER. CDR3 coding DNA: TGCGCCAGCAGCCAAGAGGGGACAGGATTTAACTATGGCCACACCTTC. Residues: CASSQEGTGFNYGHTF.

This clonotype was seen a few times. The genes are TRBV24-1 and TRBJ2-1; the match to TRBD2 covers 15 bases. The V gene end was trimmed by 10 bases and the J gene end by 8 bases; junction bases not matched to a gene: 11. Germline CDR1 KGHDR, CDR2 SFDVKD. This CDR3 has 16 amino acids. As DNA, the CDR3 is TGTGCCACGAACGGACTAGCGGGGGGGCCGGAGGATGAGCAGTTCTTC. This encodes CATNGLAGGPEDEQFF.

This clonotype was counted a few times. The V gene is TRBV28, the J gene TRBJ2-5; D is uncertain. The CDR3 runs to 13 residues. Germline CDR1 is MDHEN and CDR2 is SYDVKM. Trimming shortened V by 6 bases and J by 5 bases, and 13 bases separated the two germline ends. The CDR3 sequence is CASSRNRVETQYF. As DNA, the CDR3 is TGTGCCAGCAGCCGTAACCGGGTGGAGACCCAGTACTTC.